The rows below give T cell receptor beta chains drawn from one sample of a study of blood T cell repertoires in COVID-19. Sequencing was performed with immunoSEQ multiplex PCR; in TCRdb, only in-frame clones are kept and a portion is missing. The sample holds 200,000 to 300,000 clones, roughly 83% seen once. Sequenced material: peripheral blood. The receptors were gathered from a man older than 75 with acute or convalescent COVID-19. The CDR3 runs from the conserved cysteine through the conserved F or W. Fields, in order: J gene, clone size, D gene, V gene, CDR3 DNA, CDR3 protein. D genes are given only for firm matches. Not all rows give a size; the values are once, few, many and, for expanded clones, a class.

j_gene: TRBJ2-1
abundance: NA
d_gene: TRBD1
v_gene: TRBV27
CDR3nt: TGTGCCAGCAGTCTGAACAGGGGACACAATGAGCAGTTCTTC
CDR3aa: CASSLNRGHNEQFF

j_gene: TRBJ2-1
abundance: NA
d_gene: TRBD1
v_gene: TRBV7-2
CDR3nt: TGTGCCAGCACCCTAGCCGGGACAGGGAGGAATGAGCAGTTCTTC
CDR3aa: CASTLAGTGRNEQFF

j_gene: TRBJ1-6
abundance: NA
d_gene: NA
v_gene: TRBV28
CDR3nt: TGTGCCAGCACCCCGCTTGGTAGCTCCTATAATTCACCCCTCCACTTT
CDR3aa: CASTPLGSSYNSPLHF

j_gene: TRBJ2-4
abundance: NA
d_gene: TRBD1
v_gene: TRBV7-2
CDR3nt: TGTGCCAGCAGCTTAGCGCCAGGACAGGGGACAAACATTCAGTACTTC
CDR3aa: CASSLAPGQGTNIQYF

j_gene: TRBJ1-3
abundance: once
d_gene: NA
v_gene: TRBV6-2/TRBV6-3
CDR3nt: TGTGCCAGCAGCCCTCGGTTGTCAGGGGTTAAGTCTTCGGAAGACACCATATATTTT
CDR3aa: CASSPRLSGVKSSEDTIYF

j_gene: TRBJ2-3
abundance: NA
d_gene: NA
v_gene: TRBV9
CDR3nt: TGTGCCAGCAGCGTAGTCACAGCCACCACAGATACGCAGTATTTT
CDR3aa: CASSVVTATTDTQYF

j_gene: TRBJ2-1
abundance: NA
d_gene: TRBD2
v_gene: TRBV19
CDR3nt: TGTGCCACCTCCCGGACTAGCGGGGACAATGAGCAGTTCTTC
CDR3aa: CATSRTSGDNEQFF

j_gene: TRBJ2-7
abundance: NA
d_gene: TRBD2
v_gene: TRBV7-7
CDR3nt: TGTGCTAGCAGCTCCGGGACTATCTACGAGCAGTACTTC
CDR3aa: CASSSGTIYEQYF

j_gene: TRBJ2-2
abundance: NA
d_gene: TRBD1
v_gene: TRBV19
CDR3nt: TGTGCCAGTATCGACAGGGGTATCACCGGGGAGCTGTTTTTT
CDR3aa: CASIDRGITGELFF

j_gene: TRBJ1-1
abundance: NA
d_gene: TRBD1
v_gene: TRBV3-1/TRBV3-2
CDR3nt: TGTGCCAGCAGCCCGTCGGGACAGAGGAACACTGAAGCTTTCTTT
CDR3aa: CASSPSGQRNTEAFF

j_gene: TRBJ2-1
abundance: few
d_gene: NA
v_gene: TRBV9
CDR3nt: TGTGCCAGCAGCGTAGCTACAGGGCCCTACAATGAGCAGTTCTTC
CDR3aa: CASSVATGPYNEQFF

j_gene: TRBJ1-5
abundance: once
d_gene: NA
v_gene: TRBV7-8
CDR3nt: TGTGCCAGCAGCTTAGGGCCTGGGGGGGCCGCACAGCCCCAGCATTTT
CDR3aa: CASSLGPGGAAQPQHF

j_gene: TRBJ2-7
abundance: NA
d_gene: NA
v_gene: TRBV4-2
CDR3nt: TGTGCCAGCAGCCAAGATCCCCTCTACGAGCAGTACTTC
CDR3aa: CASSQDPLYEQYF

j_gene: TRBJ1-5
abundance: NA
d_gene: TRBD1
v_gene: TRBV11-2
CDR3nt: TGTGCCAGCAGCCCCAGGACAGGGAAAGGTAGCAATCAGCCCCAGCATTTT
CDR3aa: CASSPRTGKGSNQPQHF

j_gene: TRBJ1-2
abundance: NA
d_gene: TRBD1
v_gene: TRBV4-1
CDR3nt: TGCGCCAGCAGCCTCCCGACAGGGGCGCCGGCGAACTATGGCTACACCTTC
CDR3aa: CASSLPTGAPANYGYTF

j_gene: TRBJ2-5
abundance: NA
d_gene: NA
v_gene: TRBV28
CDR3nt: TGTGCCAGCAGTTCCCTCGGAGGGGACCAAGAGACCCAGTACTTC
CDR3aa: CASSSLGGDQETQYF

j_gene: TRBJ1-3
abundance: NA
d_gene: NA
v_gene: TRBV7-9
CDR3nt: TGTGCCAGCAGCTTCGGGCGGGACTCTGGAAACACCATATATTTT
CDR3aa: CASSFGRDSGNTIYF

j_gene: TRBJ1-2
abundance: once
d_gene: NA
v_gene: TRBV28
CDR3nt: TGTGCCAGCAGCCCGAGCGGGAGAACCTATGGCTACACCTTC
CDR3aa: CASSPSGRTYGYTF

j_gene: TRBJ2-2
abundance: NA
d_gene: NA
v_gene: TRBV19
CDR3nt: TGTGCCAGTAGTATAAGAGGCGGGGAGCTGTTTTTT
CDR3aa: CASSIRGGELFF

j_gene: TRBJ1-1
abundance: NA
d_gene: TRBD1
v_gene: TRBV19
CDR3nt: TGTGCCAGTAGGGGGACAGGGGAGAACACTGAAGCTTTCTTT
CDR3aa: CASRGTGENTEAFF

j_gene: TRBJ1-1
abundance: NA
d_gene: TRBD1
v_gene: TRBV10-1
CDR3nt: TGCGCCAGCAGCCGCCGGACAGGGACGAACACTGAAGCTTTCTTT
CDR3aa: CASSRRTGTNTEAFF

j_gene: TRBJ1-4
abundance: NA
d_gene: NA
v_gene: TRBV6-5
CDR3nt: TGTGCCAGCACCTCCCGCGGGGCTAATGAAAAACTGTTTTTT
CDR3aa: CASTSRGANEKLFF

j_gene: TRBJ2-2
abundance: NA
d_gene: NA
v_gene: TRBV7-6
CDR3nt: TGTGCCAGCAGCCCAACAGGGCCTCCCGGGGAGCTGTTTTTT
CDR3aa: CASSPTGPPGELFF

j_gene: TRBJ1-5
abundance: NA
d_gene: NA
v_gene: TRBV12-3/TRBV12-4
CDR3nt: TGTGCCAGCACCTTAAACAATCAGCCCCAGCATTTT
CDR3aa: CASTLNNQPQHF